One T cell receptor (beta chain) is described in this entry. Some clones are missing from TCRdb's copy, which holds only in-frame ones; the method was immunoSEQ multiplex PCR. The table lists about 57,000 clones, 90% of them singletons. The sample comes from a study of T cell changes during pregnancy in multiple sclerosis. This CDR3 region has 15 residues. Between the trimmed V and J ends, which lost 6 bases and 5 bases, there was a span of 17 bases. Germline lookup yields CDR1 KGHSH and CDR2 LQKENI. The TCR sequence derives from a female donor in good health, enrolled as a control in a pregnancy study. The genes are TRBV18 and TRBJ1-5; D unresolved. Specimen: peripheral blood, collected in the first trimester of pregnancy. CDR3 loop: CASSPGITLDQPQHF. CDR3 DNA: TGTGCCAGCTCCCCGGGAATTACTTTAGATCAGCCCCAGCATTTT. Combining the CDR3 with reference TRBV18 and TRBJ1-5 gives the whole variable domain NAGVMQNPRHLVRRRGQEARLRCSPMKGHSHVYWYRQLPEEGLKFMVYLQKENIIDESGMPKERFSAEFPKEGPSILRIQQVVRGDSAAYFCASSPGITLDQPQHFGDGTRLSIL.